This TCR beta chain was retrieved from a study of identifying expanded T cells in peripheral blood. This clone came up once. Its antigen is unidentified. Whole-study findings and limits: Two-week clone count variance significantly increased as total template count grew.

Profiled with immunoSEQ multiplex PCR; TCRdb holds only in-frame clones, not every one. Of about 85,000 clones in the sample, around 89% were seen once. During the collection period, no donor immune events like infections were recorded. The germline V gene encodes CDR1 SGDLS and CDR2 YYNGEE. V was clipped by 3 bases and J by 1 base; unmatched bases: 4. The CDR3 spans 14 residues. This receptor was obtained from a person aged 18 to 75 in good health. Sequenced: blood. J is TRBJ2-7 and V is TRBV9; 7 nucleotides agree with TRBD1. The CDR3 sequence: CASSDRDRSYEQYF. Here the CDR3 DNA reads TGTGCCAGCAGCGACCGGGACAGATCCTACGAGCAGTACTTC.